This TCR beta chain is drawn from a study of T cell responses to AZD1222 COVID-19 vaccine. Sequencing was performed with immunoSEQ multiplex PCR; in TCRdb, only in-frame clones are kept and a portion is missing. The sample carries about 130,000 clones, 70% to 90% recorded once. On this clone itself: The antigen remains unidentified.

The study, taken as a whole, reports: Spike was spanned by vaccine-associated CD4 TCRs, which were dominant at 160-218 and 743-854. Clonal diversity was possibly underestimated, and white British individuals and females predominated among donors. Seropositivity was recorded at baseline in only a handful of AZD1222 recipients.

The receptor was derived from an adult in good health. The sample consisted of peripheral blood, taken on day 0 of AZD1222 vaccination.

The CDR3 DNA sequence: TGTGCCAGCAGCTTGACAGGGGACGGCTACACCTTC. Translated, it gives CASSLTGDGYTF. The chain recombines TRBV7-2 with TRBJ1-2; the match to TRBD1 covers 8 bases. CDR3 length: 12 residues. Trimming cost V 3 bases and J 8 bases; bases outside gene matches: 2. Per germline, CDR1 SGHTA and CDR2 FQGNSA.